This TCR beta chain comes out of a study of CD8+ T cells in alopecia areata. About this clone: The antigen remains undetermined.

Whole-study results and caveats: Many expanded lesional clones persisted in scalp and blood during tofacitinib treatment. Baseline CD8+ expansion's link to response remains uncertain, as there was one nonresponder.

cDNA prepared by RNA extraction and subsequent reverse transcription served as the template for sequencing. Using immunoSEQ multiplex PCR, the repertoire was profiled, and TCRdb retains in-frame clones only, with some absent. The data contain a few hundred thousand clones, around two fifths of them singletons. Treatment denoted: oral pan-JAK inhibitor, 5-10 mg twice daily. Collection of lesional scalp punch biopsies and peripheral blood was performed in alopecia areata patients. CDR3 length: 14 residues. Germline-derived CDR1 and CDR2 are GTSNPN and SVGIG (reference sequence). V gave up 2 bases and J gave up 4 bases; unmatched junction bases: 3.

The sample was CD4+ T cells sorted from blood, taken between weeks 30 and 35, from a patient treated with tofacitinib. This rearrangement joins TRBV30 to TRBJ1-5; 9 bases agree with TRBD1. This clonotype was obtained from a human donor with alopecia areata. In DNA, the CDR3 is TGTGCCTGGAGTTTGGGGACAGGGAATCAGCCCCAGCATTTT. As protein: CAWSLGTGNQPQHF.